This T cell receptor beta chain was identified during a study of T cells after yellow fever vaccination. UMIs were added to TCR cDNA along with a universal primer site when it was made by 5'RACE template switching. One entry per CDR3 protein, called by TCRdb with MiXCR from the 5' RACE reads. The table shows 450,000 to 550,000 distinct CDR3 sequences, with around a fifth occurring only once. Germline values: CDR1 SGHRS, CDR2 YFSETQ. Trimming shortened V by 2 bases and J by 4 bases, and 15 bases separated the two germline ends. The CDR3 sequence is 16 residues long. The study, taken as a whole, reports: It was the secondary response that reached its peak faster, day 5 versus 15, but it was weaker.

This clonotype was counted between two and nine times. Antigen unknown. This specimen was PBMCs, taken approximately 22 days after the first yellow fever vaccination. The gene calls are TRBV5-1 and TRBJ2-2; no definite D call. This clonotype originated in a man between 18 and 29 years old who received the YFV17D yellow fever vaccine. CDR3 in amino acids: CASSLTAGDRTGELFF. CDR3 sequence (DNA): TGCGCCAGCAGCTTAACGGCAGGCGATCGCACCGGGGAGCTGTTTTTT.